This entry lists 19 T cell receptor beta chains sequenced from one sample in a study of T cells after somatic rescue of genetic block. Using immunoSEQ multiplex PCR, the repertoire was profiled, and TCRdb retains in-frame clones only, with some absent. This repertoire shows 15,000 or so clones, around 70% found once; its top ten account for about 30%. The sequenced sample consisted of peripheral blood mononuclear cells (PBMCs). The receptors originated from a man between 18 and 35 years old.

This clone occurred a few times. The rearrangement uses TRBV5-1 and TRBJ1-1, with D unclear. Per germline, CDR1 SGHRS and CDR2 YFSETQ. The CDR3 extends over 15 amino acids. V was clipped by 1 base and J by 4 bases, with 14 bases between them. CDR3 amino acids: CASSLTVGWVTEAFF. The CDR3 bases are TGCGCCAGCAGCTTGACAGTCGGGTGGGTCACTGAAGCTTTCTTT.

The CDR3 bases are TGTGCCAGCAGTTCACACCGCTACGAGCAGTACTTC. This sequence encodes CASSSHRYEQYF. The chain uses TRBV6-5 and TRBJ2-7; D is undetermined. CDR3 length: 12 amino acids. Germline V CDR1 and CDR2: MNHEY, SVGAGI. Between the trimmed V and J ends, which lost 4 bases and 3 bases, there was a span of 7 bases.

This chain uses TRBV7-9 with TRBJ2-3; D uncertain. The ends were cut back, 3 bases at V and 3 bases at J, with 7 bases in the middle. There are 13 residues in the CDR3. CDR1 is SEHNR, CDR2 FQNEAQ, per germline (reference sequence). CDR3 amino acids: CASSLVGTDTQYF. The DNA for the CDR3 is TGTGCCAGCAGCTTGGTGGGAACAGATACGCAGTATTTT.

The chain uses TRBV15 and TRBJ2-3, with D possibly being TRBD2 (6 bases). V was cut by 8 bases and J by 1 base, with 13 bases left in between. The length of the CDR3 is 14 residues. Germline loops: CDR1 LNHNV, CDR2 YYDKDF (reference sequence). The CDR3 protein is CATQLALRTDTQYF. In DNA form, the CDR3 reads TGTGCCACCCAACTAGCACTTCGCACAGATACGCAGTATTTT.

In this sample, this clone turned up once. The chain couples TRBV30 to TRBJ1-1, with 8 bases matching TRBD1. Germline CDR1 and CDR2: GTSNPN and SVGIG (reference sequence). V gave up 4 bases and J gave up 0 bases; unmatched junction bases: 4. This CDR3 is built from 14 residues. As DNA, the CDR3 is TGTGCCTGGAAGGGGACAGGCCTGAACACTGAAGCTTTCTTT. Amino acids: CAWKGTGLNTEAFF.

The chain links TRBV4-1 to TRBJ2-3; no definite D call. The germline CDR1 and CDR2 sequences are MGHRA and YSYEKL. V was trimmed by 3 bases and J by 1 base, leaving 11 bases between them. This CDR3 comprises 15 residues. The DNA of the CDR3 is TGCGCCAGCAGCCAGCTACATGGGGGCACAGATACGCAGTATTTT. Residues: CASSQLHGGTDTQYF.

The chain has TRBV2 and TRBJ2-5; D is undetermined. Trimming left V 7 bases short and J 7 bases short, with 13 bases between. Germline assignment: CDR1 SNHLY and CDR2 FYNNEI. The CDR3 length is 12 residues. CDR3 loop: CASIPQRGTQYF. In DNA, the CDR3 is TGTGCCAGCATCCCTCAGAGAGGGACCCAGTACTTC.

This clone was seen a few times. The gene calls are TRBV6-5 and TRBJ1-2; D gene uncertain. In germline, CDR1 is MNHEY, CDR2 SVGAGI. The CDR3 contains 13 residues. V was shortened by 6 bases and J by 2 bases, with 10 bases between the two germline ends. Here the CDR3 DNA reads TGTGCCAGCAGCTTAGGGCGGAACTATGGCTACACCTTC. This sequence encodes CASSLGRNYGYTF.

The gene calls are TRBV5-1 and TRBJ2-5; D is perhaps TRBD2 (5 bases). V lost 5 bases to trimming and J lost 2 bases, with 19 bases between them. CDR1 SGHRS and CDR2 YFSETQ come from the germline V gene. CDR3 length equals 16 residues. CDR3 protein: CASRTLAGLGQETQYF. For the CDR3, the DNA is TGCGCCAGCAGGACCCTTGCTGGACTGGGGCAAGAGACCCAGTACTTC.

The chain has TRBV28 and TRBJ1-2, with D unresolved. Between the trimmed V and J ends, which lost 1 base and 3 bases, there was a span of 15 bases. There are 16 residues in the CDR3. Germline CDR1 is MDHEN and CDR2 is SYDVKM. The CDR3 bases are TGTGCCAGCAGTTTATACGGTCTTTATCAGGACTATGGCTACACCTTC. Protein sequence: CASSLYGLYQDYGYTF.

This clone was seen only once. The rearrangement joins TRBV5-1 to TRBJ1-5; the D gene is possibly TRBD1 (5 bases). The V and J ends lost 0 bases and 7 bases respectively, with 8 bases between them. The V gene's germline CDR1 is SGHRS and CDR2 YFSETQ. This CDR3 is built from 13 residues. In nucleotides, the CDR3 is TGCGCCAGCAGCTTGGCAGGGTGGCAGCCCCAGCATTTT. Residues: CASSLAGWQPQHF.

The chain joins TRBV4-2 to TRBJ2-1; 7 bases fit TRBD1. CDR3 length equals 17 residues. Trimming cost V 0 bases and J 4 bases; bases outside gene matches: 9. Germline V lookup: CDR1 LGHNA, CDR2 YNFKEQ. The CDR3: CASSQDGTGTVYNEQFF. The CDR3 bases are TGTGCCAGCAGCCAAGATGGAACCGGGACAGTATACAATGAGCAGTTCTTC.

V usage is TRBV10-2 and J usage is TRBJ2-5; 10 nucleotides agree with TRBD2. Looked up from germline, CDR1 is WSHSY and CDR2 is SAAADI. Losses at the gene ends were 5 bases for V and 5 bases for J; bases not matched to a gene: 8. The CDR3 contains 15 residues. The DNA for the CDR3 is TGCGCCAGCAGTCAAGAAGCGGGGGGGCTTGAGACCCAGTACTTC. Amino acids: CASSQEAGGLETQYF.

This clone was counted between two and nine times. The V gene is TRBV18, the J gene TRBJ2-7, with D perhaps given as TRBD1 or TRBD2 (5 bases each). In germline, CDR1 is KGHSH, CDR2 LQKENI. Trimming left V 3 bases short and J 3 bases short, with 12 bases between. The CDR3 has 14 residues. CDR3 in DNA: TGTGCCAGCTCACCTGCGAGGGGTGACTACGAGCAGTACTTC. This gives the protein CASSPARGDYEQYF. The complete variable domain, with remaining parts taken from reference TRBV18 and TRBJ2-7, reads NAGVMQNPRHLVRRRGQEARLRCSPMKGHSHVYWYRQLPEEGLKFMVYLQKENIIDESGMPKERFSAEFPKEGPSILRIQQVVRGDSAAYFCASSPARGDYEQYFGPGTRLTVT.

The chain joins TRBV19 to TRBJ2-5; 11 nucleotides match TRBD1. This CDR3 comprises 15 residues. In germline, CDR1 is LNHDA, CDR2 SQIVND (reference sequence). V dropped 6 bases and J dropped 5; count of bases not matched to a gene: 8. CDR3 nucleotides: TGTGCCAGTAGCCCGGGACAGGGGGGAAGGGAGACCCAGTACTTC. Its protein is CASSPGQGGRETQYF. Variable domain in full (rest from reference TRBV19 and TRBJ2-5): DGGITQSPKYLFRKEGQNVTLSCEQNLNHDAMYWYRQDPGQGLRLIYYSQIVNDFQKGDIAEGYSVSREKKESFPLTVTSAQKNPTAFYLCASSPGQGGRETQYFGPGTRLLVL.

This clone was seen repeatedly, ten times or more. The V and J genes are TRBV5-4 and TRBJ2-7; 11 bases match TRBD2. The V gene end was trimmed by 0 bases and the J gene end by 9 bases; junction bases not matched to a gene: 17. The germline V gene encodes CDR1 SGHNT and CDR2 YYREEE (reference sequence). CDR3 length equals 18 residues. In DNA, the CDR3 is TGTGCCAGCAGCTTGGAAACTAGCGGGGGCCCTCCTATCAGGGGGCAGTACTTC. Encoded protein: CASSLETSGGPPIRGQYF.

CDR3 in amino acids: CASSLGQGYTGELFF. The CDR3 DNA follows: TGCGCCAGCAGCTTGGGGCAGGGCTACACCGGGGAGCTGTTTTTT. The gene calls are TRBV5-1 and TRBJ2-2, with D tentatively TRBD1 (5 bases). Trimming took off 0 bases at V and 3 bases at J, with 9 bases between the two ends. The CDR3 length is 15 residues. CDR1 and CDR2 (germline): SGHRS, YFSETQ.

J is TRBJ2-5 and V is TRBV14, with D unresolved. Germline values: CDR1 SGHDN, CDR2 FVKESK. The V gene lost 1 base and the J gene lost 0 bases, with 3 bases spanning the gap. This CDR3 is built from 13 residues. CDR3 in amino acids: CASSQVYQETQYF. Here the CDR3 DNA reads TGTGCCAGCAGCCAAGTGTACCAAGAGACCCAGTACTTC.

Sample share makes this clone medium-sized. The chain recombines TRBV6-5 with TRBJ2-7; 7 bases align to TRBD2. V shed 2 bases and J 6 bases; nucleotides not matched to a gene: 1. This CDR3 spans 12 amino acids. Germline V gives CDR1 MNHEY, CDR2 SVGAGI. The CDR3 sequence is CASSYPGGEQYF. The CDR3 DNA reads as TGTGCCAGCAGTTACCCGGGAGGCGAGCAGTACTTC.